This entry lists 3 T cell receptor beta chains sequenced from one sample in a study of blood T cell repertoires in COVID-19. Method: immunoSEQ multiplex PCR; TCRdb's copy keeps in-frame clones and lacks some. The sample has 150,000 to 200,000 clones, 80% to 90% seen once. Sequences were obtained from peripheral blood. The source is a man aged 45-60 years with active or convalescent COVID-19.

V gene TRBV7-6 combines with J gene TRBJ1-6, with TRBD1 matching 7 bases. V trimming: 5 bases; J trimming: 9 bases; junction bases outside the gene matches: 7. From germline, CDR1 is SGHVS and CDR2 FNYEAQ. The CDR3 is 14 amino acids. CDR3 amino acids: CASSPGQAISPLHF. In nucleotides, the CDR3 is TGTGCCAGCAGCCCCGGACAGGCGATTTCACCCCTCCACTTT.

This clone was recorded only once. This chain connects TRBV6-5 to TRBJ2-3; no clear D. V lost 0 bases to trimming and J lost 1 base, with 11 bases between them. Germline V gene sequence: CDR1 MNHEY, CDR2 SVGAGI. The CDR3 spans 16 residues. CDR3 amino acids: CASSYSRRSRTDTQYF. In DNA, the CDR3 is TGTGCCAGCAGTTACTCTCGTCGGTCGCGCACAGATACGCAGTATTTT.

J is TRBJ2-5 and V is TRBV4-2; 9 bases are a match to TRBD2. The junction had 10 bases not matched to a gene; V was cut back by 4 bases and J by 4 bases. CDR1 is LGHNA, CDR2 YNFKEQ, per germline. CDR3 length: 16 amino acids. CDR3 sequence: CASSRRGGPEGETQYF. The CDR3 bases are TGTGCCAGCAGCCGGCGGGGGGGCCCCGAAGGAGAGACCCAGTACTTC.